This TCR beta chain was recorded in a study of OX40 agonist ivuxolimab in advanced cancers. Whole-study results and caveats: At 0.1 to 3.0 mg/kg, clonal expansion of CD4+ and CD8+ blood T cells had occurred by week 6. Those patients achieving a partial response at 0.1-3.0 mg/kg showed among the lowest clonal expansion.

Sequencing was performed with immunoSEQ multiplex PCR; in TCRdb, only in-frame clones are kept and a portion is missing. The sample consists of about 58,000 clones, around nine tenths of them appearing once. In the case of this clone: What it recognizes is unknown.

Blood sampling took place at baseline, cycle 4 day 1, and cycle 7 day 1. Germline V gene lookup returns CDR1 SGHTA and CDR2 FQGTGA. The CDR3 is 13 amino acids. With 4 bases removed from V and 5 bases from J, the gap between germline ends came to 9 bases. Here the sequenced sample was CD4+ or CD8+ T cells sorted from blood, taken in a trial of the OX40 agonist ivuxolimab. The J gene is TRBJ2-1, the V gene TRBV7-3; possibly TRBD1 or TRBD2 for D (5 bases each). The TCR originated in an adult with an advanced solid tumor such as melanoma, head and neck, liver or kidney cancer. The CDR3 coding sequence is TGTGCCAGCAGCTCCGGGACCAACAATGAGCAGTTCTTC. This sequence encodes CASSSGTNNEQFF.